The 6 T cell receptor beta chains below were found in one sample sequenced in a study of T cells after yellow fever vaccination. TCRdb reanalysed the 5' RACE reads using MiXCR and keeps one entry per CDR3 protein. Of 250,000 to 400,000 distinct CDR3 sequences in the sample, 3.5% to 4.5% are singletons; the top ten hold around 19%. The sequencing used PBMCs, collected 15 days after the yellow fever booster vaccination. These receptors were obtained from a man between 18 and 35 years old who received the YFV17D yellow fever vaccine.

In its sample, this clonotype was seen many times. This rearrangement joins TRBV7-3 to TRBJ1-2; 8 bases fit TRBD1. The CDR3 consists of 13 residues. The V and J ends lost 5 bases and 7 bases, in that order; junction bases with no gene match: 6. CDR1 and CDR2 (germline): SGHTA, FQGTGA. The CDR3, as DNA: TGTGCCAGCAGCACCCCAGGGGGCGTTGGCTACACCTTC. This sequence encodes CASSTPGGVGYTF.

This clonotype was picked up many times. This chain joins TRBV6-5 and TRBJ2-5; 10 bases align to TRBD2. Per the germline V gene, CDR1 is MNHEY and CDR2 is SVGAGI. The junction had 5 bases not matched to a gene; V was cut back by 2 bases and J by 5 bases. The CDR3 loop spans 15 amino acids. The CDR3 loop reads CASSYGLAGAETQYF. The CDR3 bases are TGTGCCAGCAGTTACGGTCTAGCGGGGGCGGAGACCCAGTACTTC.

V and J are TRBV27 and TRBJ1-1; D is perhaps TRBD1 (5 bases). Between the trimmed V and J ends, which lost 10 bases and 3 bases, there was a span of 21 bases. The CDR3 covers 15 residues. CDR1 and CDR2 (germline): MNHEY, SMNVEV (reference sequence). CDR3 bases: TGTGCCATCAGGAAAACGACAGATTCTGACACTGAAGCTTTCTTT. It codes for CAIRKTTDSDTEAFF.

This clonotype was found many times. The chain uses TRBV7-8 and TRBJ2-7, with 7 bases aligning to TRBD2. Per the germline V gene, CDR1 is SGHVS and CDR2 is FQNEAQ. The CDR3 has 14 amino acids. With V trimmed by 5 bases and J by 3 bases, 7 bases remained unmatched. The CDR3 DNA follows: TGTGCCAGCAGCCCACGAAGGACTAGCTACGAGCAGTACTTC. Amino acid sequence: CASSPRRTSYEQYF.

This clonotype was found many times. This rearrangement joins TRBV15 to TRBJ1-6; no definite D call. The CDR3 consists of 16 residues. The germline gives CDR1 LNHNV, CDR2 YYDKDF (reference sequence). Trimming removed 0 bases from V and 10 bases from J, with 16 bases in between. DNA of the CDR3: TGTGCCACCAGCAGAGATGCGGACGGGCCCAGATCACCCCTCCACTTT. Translation gives CATSRDADGPRSPLHF.

In this sample, this clonotype turned up a few times. The chain uses TRBV3-1 and TRBJ2-5, with a tentative D call TRBD2 (6 bases). V lost 1 base, J lost 7 bases, and 16 bases lay in between. Germline assignment: CDR1 LGHDT and CDR2 YNNKEL (reference sequence). The CDR3 sequence is 15 residues long. CDR3 DNA: TGTGCCAGCAGCCAAGGGACAACGGGGGTCGGGACCCAGTACTTC. Its translation is CASSQGTTGVGTQYF.